The next 25 T cell receptor beta chains were all read from a single sample in a study of T cells after yellow fever vaccination. TCRdb analysed the 5' RACE reads with MiXCR anew, one entry per CDR3 protein. The table lists 300,000 to 350,000 distinct CDR3 sequences, about 4.5% of them singletons. The starting material was PBMCs, obtained 15 days after the yellow fever booster vaccination. These receptors all come from a man in his late teens or twenties who received the YFV17D yellow fever vaccine.

There are a few counts of this clonotype. V is TRBV11-2 and J is TRBJ1-2; possibly TRBD1 for D (5 bases). CDR1 SGHAT and CDR2 FQNNGV come from the germline V gene. Trimming pared 2 bases from V and 4 bases from J, leaving 14 bases between. The CDR3 is 15 residues long. The CDR3 DNA reads TGTGCCAGCAGCTTATCGGCAGGGCGGCTCTATGGCTACACCTTC. Amino acids: CASSLSAGRLYGYTF.

This clonotype was seen more than once but under ten times. The rearrangement joins TRBV29-1 to TRBJ2-1, with D possibly TRBD2 on 5 matching bases. This CDR3 region has 12 residues. Germline CDR1 is SQVTM and CDR2 is ANQGSEA. The ends were cut back, 3 bases at V and 3 bases at J, with 6 bases in the middle. CDR3 region: CSVDEGYNEQFF. The CDR3 DNA is TGCAGCGTTGATGAGGGCTACAATGAGCAGTTCTTC.

This clonotype was counted only a few times. The chain recombines TRBV6-2 or TRBV6-3 with TRBJ2-7; 8 bases are shared with TRBD1. With V trimmed by 6 bases and J by 0 bases, 10 bases remained unmatched. The V gene's germline CDR1 is MNHEY and CDR2 SVGEGT. This CDR3 spans 16 amino acids. The CDR3 DNA follows: TGTGCCAGCAGCCTCAACCCGGACAGGGCCTCCTACGAGCAGTACGTC. Its protein product is CASSLNPDRASYEQYV.

This clonotype has more than one count but fewer than ten. The chain carries TRBV28 and TRBJ2-3, with TRBD1 matching 9 bases. The CDR3 contains 16 residues. V lost 5 bases and J lost 2; bases outside the gene matches: 8. Germline V gene data show CDR1 as MDHEN and CDR2 as SYDVKM. This CDR3 is CASSTTGGSNTDTQYF. The CDR3 coding sequence is TGTGCCAGCAGTACCACAGGGGGCTCAAACACAGATACGCAGTATTTT.

The V gene is TRBV6-5, the J gene TRBJ1-6; a weak D match, TRBD1 (6 bases). This CDR3 has 13 amino acids. Per the germline V gene, CDR1 is MNHEY and CDR2 is SVGAGI. V dropped 5 bases and J dropped 9 bases, with 11 bases sitting between them. CDR3 DNA: TGTGCCAGCAGTCGGGACAATGCTTCACCCCTCCACTTT. Its protein is CASSRDNASPLHF.

V usage is TRBV4-3 and J usage is TRBJ1-4, with D uncertain. Trimming removed 0 bases from V and 4 bases from J, with 9 bases in between. Germline values: CDR1 LGHNA, CDR2 YSLEER. This CDR3 is 15 amino acids long. The CDR3 DNA sequence: TGCGCCAGCAGCCAAGATGAGTACAATAATGAAAAACTGTTTTTT. It yields the protein CASSQDEYNNEKLFF.

This clonotype showed up many times. The chain is built from TRBV7-2 and TRBJ2-5, with unresolved D. Looked up from germline, CDR1 is SGHTA and CDR2 is FQGNSA. Trimming pared 1 base from V and 1 base from J, leaving 7 bases between. CDR3 size: 14 residues. The CDR3 bases are TGTGCCAGCAGCTTAGGAGGAAGCCAAGAGACCCAGTACTTC. It translates to CASSLGGSQETQYF.

This clonotype was observed many times. CDR3 bases: TGTGCCAGCAGCTTAGCTTCCGTGACAGATACGCAGTATTTT. Its protein product is CASSLASVTDTQYF. This chain uses TRBV7-2 with TRBJ2-3; D not certain. V was pared by 0 bases and J by 3 bases, with 7 bases between. The CDR3 runs to 14 residues. Per the germline V gene, CDR1 is SGHTA and CDR2 is FQGNSA.

The chain is built from TRBV27 and TRBJ2-2, with TRBD2 identical over 11 bases. After removal of 3 bases from V and 9 bases from J, the junction contained 6 bases not matched to a gene. This CDR3 is built from 15 residues. Germline V gene sequence: CDR1 MNHEY, CDR2 SMNVEV (reference sequence). The CDR3: CASSFTSGGHRELFF. CDR3 DNA: TGTGCCAGCAGTTTTACTAGCGGGGGTCACCGGGAGCTGTTTTTT.

This clonotype was observed many times. DNA for the CDR3: TGTGCCAGCAGCTTGGCCATTCTGGGTCCCGGGGAGCTGTTTTTT. This encodes CASSLAILGPGELFF. The gene calls are TRBV5-6 and TRBJ2-2; D is unclear. The CDR3 is 15 amino acids. V was clipped by 0 bases and J by 6 bases, with 12 bases between them. CDR1 and CDR2 (germline): SGHDT, YYEEEE.

This clonotype has ten or more counts. The chain has TRBV29-1 and TRBJ2-2; D gene uncertain. Germline assignment: CDR1 SQVTM and CDR2 ANQGSEA. This CDR3 is 12 amino acids long. Trimming took 7 bases from V and 2 from J, leaving 8 bases between them. This chain's CDR3 is CSAERNTGELFF. CDR3 coding DNA: TGCAGCGCCGAGCGAAACACCGGGGAGCTGTTTTTT.

This clonotype appeared many times. The chain links TRBV7-6 to TRBJ2-3, with no clear D. With 3 bases removed from V and 2 bases from J, the gap between germline ends came to 9 bases. CDR1 and CDR2 from the germline V gene are SGHVS and FNYEAQ. This CDR3 contains 14 residues. The CDR3 region has the DNA TGTGCCAGCAGCTTGATCGGTTACACAGATACGCAGTATTTT. Its protein is CASSLIGYTDTQYF.

This clonotype has only a few counts. The chain recombines TRBV7-2 with TRBJ2-2, with 9 bases aligning to TRBD2. Trimming cost V 2 bases and J 5 bases; bases outside gene matches: 3. CDR3 size: 15 residues. CDR1 SGHTA and CDR2 FQGNSA come from the germline V gene. CDR3 sequence reads: CASSLLAGPTGELFF. The CDR3 region has the DNA TGTGCCAGCAGCTTACTAGCGGGACCTACCGGGGAGCTGTTTTTT.

In its sample, this clonotype was seen many times. The V and J genes are TRBV28 and TRBJ1-1; perhaps TRBD1 as D (5 bases). The CDR3 is 16 residues long. Trimming removed 4 bases from V and 11 bases from J, with 26 bases in between. Germline CDR1 is MDHEN and CDR2 is SYDVKM. DNA of the CDR3: TGTGCCAGCAGTTCCCCGGCGGGACCATCCATTCTTAGGGCTTTCTTT. Protein sequence: CASSSPAGPSILRAFF.

This clonotype was counted a few times. This chain connects TRBV6-5 to TRBJ1-6, with 9 bases that match TRBD1. The V gene end was trimmed by 1 base and the J gene end by 3 bases; junction bases not matched to a gene: 10. The CDR3 extends over 19 amino acids. Per germline, CDR1 MNHEY and CDR2 SVGAGI. The CDR3 DNA reads TGTGCCAGCAGTTACTATTTACCGGGACAGGGATACTATAATTCACCCCTCCACTTT. The encoded protein is CASSYYLPGQGYYNSPLHF.

This chain links TRBV20-1 with TRBJ1-2, with 7 bases lining up with TRBD1. Germline V gene lookup returns CDR1 DFQATT and CDR2 SNEGSKA (reference sequence). The CDR3 is made up of 13 amino acids. V shed 0 bases, J shed 4 bases, and the junction held 2 bases outside the gene matches. CDR3 nucleotides: TGCAGTGCTAGAGAGCAGGGGGGCTATGGCTACACCTTC. Translating gives CSAREQGGYGYTF.

This clonotype was detected a few times. The genes are TRBV15 and TRBJ2-1, with 8 bases fitting TRBD2. CDR3 length: 15 amino acids. Germline V CDR1 and CDR2: LNHNV, YYDKDF (reference sequence). With V trimmed by 0 bases and J by 5 bases, 3 bases remained unmatched. The CDR3 DNA follows: TGTGCCACCAGCAGAGAGATAGCGGGGAACAATGAGCAGTTCTTC. It specifies CATSREIAGNNEQFF. Filled out from reference TRBV15 and TRBJ2-1, the complete variable domain reads DAMVIQNPRYQVTQFGKPVTLSCSQTLNHNVMYWYQQKSSQAPKLLFHYYDKDFNNEADTPDNFQSRRPNTSFCFLDIRSPGLGDTAMYLCATSREIAGNNEQFFGPGTRLTVL.

This clonotype was counted many times. This chain links TRBV5-1 with TRBJ1-2; 8 nucleotides align to TRBD1. Per germline, CDR1 SGHRS and CDR2 YFSETQ. CDR3 size: 16 residues. V was clipped by 0 bases and J by 4 bases; unmatched bases: 8. The CDR3 nucleotides read TGCGCCAGCAGCTTGGATACAACAGGGGGTATCTATGGCTACACCTTC. It yields the protein CASSLDTTGGIYGYTF.

The rearrangement joins TRBV6-6 to TRBJ2-7; 10 bases line up with TRBD2. Germline V CDR1 and CDR2: MNHNY, SVGAGI (reference sequence). The J segment lost 1 base and the V segment lost 0 bases, leaving 9 bases of the junction unmatched. The CDR3 spans 18 residues. The CDR3 nucleotides are TGTGCCAGCAGTTACTCGAAGGGTAGCGGGGGGACTTCCTACGAGCAGTACTTC. The encoded protein is CASSYSKGSGGTSYEQYF.

Only a few counts were recorded for this clonotype. J is TRBJ1-3 and V is TRBV20-1; a weak D match, TRBD1 (5 bases). Germline V gives CDR1 DFQATT, CDR2 SNEGSKA (reference sequence). V gave up 3 bases and J gave up 0 bases, with 9 bases separating them. The CDR3 consists of 14 residues. This CDR3 reads CSARRGSSGNTIYF. Here the CDR3 DNA reads TGCAGTGCTAGGCGGGGGTCCTCTGGAAACACCATATATTTT.

This clonotype was seen a handful of times. The rearrangement joins TRBV11-2 to TRBJ2-7, with D possibly TRBD1 on 6 matching bases. The germline V and J ends were trimmed by 5 bases and 6 bases, with 17 bases remaining between them. CDR1 SGHAT and CDR2 FQNNGV come from the germline V gene. The CDR3 runs 14 residues. The CDR3 sequence: CASSPSPRDIEQYV. CDR3 nucleotide sequence: TGTGCCAGCAGCCCCTCACCCCGGGACATCGAGCAGTACGTC.

This clonotype was seen ten or more times. The rearrangement links TRBV6-6 to TRBJ2-3; D remains ambiguous. This CDR3 has 14 amino acids. V lost 1 base and J 2 bases, leaving 7 bases between the germline ends. Germline-derived CDR1 and CDR2 are MNHNY and SVGAGI (reference sequence). The CDR3 DNA reads TGTGCCAGCAGTTACTTGCTAGACACAGATACGCAGTATTTT. As protein: CASSYLLDTDTQYF.

The chain couples TRBV20-1 to TRBJ1-2; 8 positions agree with TRBD1. V trimming: 3 bases; J trimming: 2 bases; junction bases outside the gene matches: 17. The V gene's germline CDR1 is DFQATT and CDR2 SNEGSKA (reference sequence). CDR3 length: 18 residues. The CDR3 region has the DNA TGCAGTGCTAGTCACCACAGGGGGGGACCCCCTTACAACTATGGCTACACCTTC. Translation: CSASHHRGGPPYNYGYTF.

This clonotype has at least ten counts. The chain uses TRBV4-2 and TRBJ2-5; D not certain. The CDR3 spans 15 residues. The V end lost 4 bases, the J end lost 4 bases, and 16 bases lay between the germline ends. The germline V gene encodes CDR1 LGHNA and CDR2 YNFKEQ. CDR3 region: CASSPSMGSTETQYF. As DNA, the CDR3 is TGTGCCAGCAGCCCCTCGATGGGGTCTACAGAGACCCAGTACTTC.

This clonotype was counted ten times or more. The rearrangement uses TRBV5-1 and TRBJ1-4, with TRBD1 identical over 8 bases. The length of the CDR3 is 15 residues. Losses at the gene ends were 0 bases for V and 8 bases for J; bases not matched to a gene: 6. Germline CDR1 and CDR2: SGHRS and YFSETQ. This CDR3 is CASSLEGRGHEKLFF. As DNA, the CDR3 is TGCGCCAGCAGCTTGGAGGGCAGGGGGCACGAAAAACTGTTTTTT.